This is a list of T cell receptor beta chains from one sample in a study of blood T cells in healthy people across ages. TCRdb recomputed calls from the 5' RACE reads with MiXCR, one row per CDR3 protein. This sample has around 990,000 distinct CDR3 sequences, with under 30% found just once. This same sample was also taken into another study, of T cells of mothers and their children.

The source material was blood. The receptor source for this set is a girl aged 2-10 years in good health. CDR3s include the opening cysteine and the closing phenylalanine or tryptophan. The D gene is left open where the match is weak. Size is omitted from some rows. Given values are once, few, many or a class for expanded clones.

abundance: many; d_gene: -; j_gene: TRBJ1-1; v_gene: TRBV25-1; CDR3aa: CASSEVRNTEAFF; CDR3nt: TGTGCCAGCAGTGAAGTTAGAAACACTGAAGCTTTCTTT
abundance: few; d_gene: TRBD2; j_gene: TRBJ2-1; v_gene: TRBV7-8; CDR3aa: CASSHPRRGGLSYNEQFF; CDR3nt: TGTGCCAGCAGCCACCCTCGGCGGGGGGGCCTTTCCTACAATGAGCAGTTCTTC
abundance: few; d_gene: -; j_gene: TRBJ2-3; v_gene: TRBV7-3; CDR3aa: CASSYGGAGDTQYF; CDR3nt: TGTGCCAGCAGCTATGGTGGGGCCGGAGATACGCAGTATTTT
abundance: -; d_gene: TRBD2; j_gene: TRBJ2-5; v_gene: TRBV6-1; CDR3aa: CASRLSGGGETQYF; CDR3nt: TGTGCCAGCAGGTTAAGCGGGGGAGGCGAGACCCAGTACTTC
abundance: -; d_gene: TRBD1; j_gene: TRBJ2-3; v_gene: TRBV24-1; CDR3aa: CATSDPSTGRADTQYF; CDR3nt: TGTGCCACCAGTGATCCGTCGACAGGGAGAGCAGATACGCAGTATTTT
abundance: -; d_gene: TRBD1; j_gene: TRBJ2-5; v_gene: TRBV11-2; CDR3aa: CASRFLGQLETQYF; CDR3nt: TGTGCCAGCAGATTCCTGGGACAGCTAGAGACCCAGTACTTC
abundance: -; d_gene: -; j_gene: TRBJ2-3; v_gene: TRBV6-2/TRBV6-3; CDR3aa: CASSWRGLTDTQYF; CDR3nt: TGTGCCAGCAGTTGGAGAGGGCTCACAGATACGCAGTATTTT
abundance: -; d_gene: TRBD2; j_gene: TRBJ2-5; v_gene: TRBV3-1; CDR3aa: CASSSLGAGEETQYF; CDR3nt: TGTGCCAGCAGCTCCCTAGGGGCGGGGGAAGAGACCCAGTACTTC
abundance: few; d_gene: TRBD1; j_gene: TRBJ2-4; v_gene: TRBV7-9; CDR3aa: CASSLEAGGKNIQYF; CDR3nt: TGTGCCAGCAGCTTAGAAGCAGGGGGCAAGAACATTCAGTACTTC
abundance: few; d_gene: -; j_gene: TRBJ2-4; v_gene: TRBV6-5; CDR3aa: CASSYSTSALQYF; CDR3nt: TGTGCCAGCAGTTACTCGACCAGCGCCCTTCAGTACTTC
abundance: -; d_gene: -; j_gene: TRBJ2-7; v_gene: TRBV29-1; CDR3aa: CSVEGDQEYEQYF; CDR3nt: TGCAGCGTTGAAGGTGACCAAGAGTACGAGCAGTACTTC
abundance: few; d_gene: -; j_gene: TRBJ2-7; v_gene: TRBV21-1; CDR3aa: CASVPGMAAYEQYF; CDR3nt: TGTGCCAGCGTGCCGGGGATGGCAGCCTACGAGCAGTACTTC
abundance: -; d_gene: -; j_gene: TRBJ1-2; v_gene: TRBV6-6; CDR3aa: CASSSLTGANYGYTF; CDR3nt: TGTGCCAGCAGTTCCCTGACAGGAGCTAACTATGGCTACACCTTC
abundance: -; d_gene: TRBD2; j_gene: TRBJ2-3; v_gene: TRBV24-1; CDR3aa: CATSDTTSGTITDTQYF; CDR3nt: TGTGCCACCAGTGACACGACTAGCGGAACGATCACAGATACGCAGTATTTT
abundance: few; d_gene: TRBD2; j_gene: TRBJ2-2; v_gene: TRBV2; CDR3aa: CASTGTSGRLTGELFF; CDR3nt: TGTGCCAGCACCGGGACTAGCGGGAGGCTCACCGGGGAGCTGTTTTTT